What follows are 10 T cell receptor beta chains derived from one specimen sequenced in a study of response to subunit inactivated influenza vaccine. MiXCR, run by TCRdb on the RT-PCR reads, gives a single entry per CDR3 protein. The sample lists a few hundred thousand distinct CDR3 sequences, around 15% occurring once. The sequencing here drew on PBMCs from blood, taken 11 to 12 days after vaccination. The receptors stem from a man aged 45-65 years who received an inactivated influenza vaccine.

The rearrangement uses TRBV4-1 and TRBJ1-3; unclear D gene. Germline V lookup: CDR1 MGHRA, CDR2 YSYEKL. The CDR3 runs to 13 residues. V shed 3 bases and J shed 4 bases, with 7 bases lying between them. CDR3 amino acids: CASSQQVGNTIYF. Here the CDR3 DNA reads TGCGCCAGCAGCCAGCAGGTCGGAAACACCATATATTTT.

This clonotype was detected a few times. One end of the junction fails to match germline, which may point to a read error. The chain has TRBV7-2 and TRBJ1-4; no firm D call. The germline V gene has CDR1 SGHTA and CDR2 FQGNSA. CDR3 length equals 17 residues. CDR3 protein: CASSLTKQPGAKEKLFF. DNA of the CDR3: TGTGCCAGCAGCTTAACAAAACAGCCCGGCGCTAAGGAAAAACTGTTTTTT.

The CDR3 loop reads CASSGIGTPQTLPDTQYF. CDR3 nucleotides: TGTGCCAGCAGCGGAATCGGGACTCCCCAAACCCTCCCGGATACGCAGTATTTT. This sequence joins TRBV11-1 and TRBJ2-3; the D gene is possibly TRBD2 (6 bases). V lost 5 bases and J 6 bases, leaving 27 bases between the germline ends. Germline assignment: CDR1 SGHAT and CDR2 FQDESV (reference sequence). This CDR3 has 18 amino acids.

The rearrangement joins TRBV7-2 to TRBJ2-1, with D perhaps matching TRBD2 (5 bases). The V gene lost 1 base and the J gene lost 8 bases, with 12 bases spanning the gap. The CDR3 consists of 14 residues. Per germline, CDR1 SGHTA and CDR2 FQGNSA. CDR3: CASSLGLLRDEQFF. For the CDR3, the DNA is TGTGCCAGCAGCTTAGGACTACTCCGAGATGAGCAGTTCTTC.

In this sample, this clonotype turned up a few times. The chain recombines TRBV6-1 with TRBJ2-7, with D possibly TRBD1 on 6 matching bases. V dropped 4 bases and J dropped 4 bases, with 11 bases sitting between them. This CDR3 has 13 residues. CDR1 and CDR2 from the germline V gene are MNHNS and SASEGT. The CDR3 here is CASSVDSNYEQYF. In DNA form, the CDR3 reads TGTGCCAGCAGTGTGGACAGCAATTACGAGCAGTACTTC.

The gene calls are TRBV12-3 or TRBV12-4 and TRBJ2-5; possible D gene TRBD2, 6 bases. The CDR3 has 14 residues. V dropped 5 bases and J dropped 5 bases, with 15 bases sitting between them. The CDR3 protein is CASSAQLAYETQYF. The CDR3 region has the DNA TGTGCCAGCAGTGCTCAACTAGCTTATGAGACCCAGTACTTC.

V gene TRBV7-9 combines with J gene TRBJ2-7; 14 nucleotides line up with TRBD2. Germline-derived CDR1 and CDR2 are SEHNR and FQNEAQ (reference sequence). This CDR3 has 15 residues. Trimming at V came to 4 bases and at J to 4 bases, leaving 3 bases not matched to a gene. The CDR3 nucleotides are TGTGCCAGCAGCTCGACTAGCGGGGGGGCATACGAGCAGTACTTC. This encodes CASSSTSGGAYEQYF.

This clonotype was seen more than once but under ten times. The J gene is TRBJ1-3, the V gene TRBV7-9; 7 bases fit TRBD1. Per the germline V gene, CDR1 is SEHNR and CDR2 is FQNEAQ (reference sequence). This CDR3 comprises 16 residues. V shed 4 bases and J 14 bases; nucleotides not matched to a gene: 20. The CDR3 DNA is TGTGCCAGCAGCTCTCAACGAAACCTAAGGGACAGTACCTTATATTTT. This codes for CASSSQRNLRDSTLYF.

This clonotype was counted between two and nine times. The genes are TRBV20-1 and TRBJ1-2; no clear D gene. The V gene lost 5 bases and the J gene lost 0 bases, with 10 bases spanning the gap. The CDR3 is made up of 13 amino acids. Germline lookup yields CDR1 DFQATT and CDR2 SNEGSKA (reference sequence). The CDR3 region is CSAVGGANYGYTF. The DNA of the CDR3 is TGCAGTGCTGTAGGTGGGGCTAACTATGGCTACACCTTC.

In this sample, this clonotype turned up a few times. The chain uses TRBV11-2 and TRBJ2-4; TRBD2 matches 7 bases. Germline CDR1 is SGHAT and CDR2 is FQNNGV. This CDR3 is 17 amino acids long. Losses at the gene ends were 0 bases for V and 0 bases for J; bases not matched to a gene: 5. The DNA of the CDR3 is TGTGCCAGCAGCTTAGAGTCTAGCGGATTAGCCAAAAACATTCAGTACTTC. This sequence encodes CASSLESSGLAKNIQYF.